The clone carrying this TCR beta chain was observed a few times. The data stem from a study of blood T cells in healthy people across ages. This CDR3 has 14 residues. Germline V CDR1 and CDR2: ENHRY, SYGVKD. Trimming at V came to 6 bases and at J to 7 bases, leaving 6 bases not matched to a gene. A second 7 to 11 cycle PCR used barcoded and J-beta primers. TCRdb reprocessed the 5' RACE reads via MiXCR and lists one record per CDR3 protein. The repertoire holds over a million distinct CDR3 sequences, with roughly 40% as singletons. The source material was blood. The sequence was obtained from a woman aged 18-30 years in good health. The chain joins TRBV10-3 to TRBJ2-1; the match to TRBD1 covers 10 bases. CDR3 DNA sequence: TGTGCCATCAGGCGACAGGGGGCGGATAATGAGCAGTTCTTC. Protein: CAIRRQGADNEQFF.